The clone carrying this T cell receptor (beta chain) was observed at least ten times. The data stem from a study of Graves' ophthalmopathy and Graves' hyperthyroidism. Study information: Ahead of any treatment, peripheral blood was obtained at the initial diagnosis.

Beta-chain TCR CDR3 regions were amplified from RNA transcripts. HTBI-primed RT-PCR formed the first round, and a multiplex PCR formed the second. TCRdb re-derived calls from the multiplex PCR reads in MiXCR, one entry per CDR3 protein. Of 150,000 to 200,000 distinct CDR3 sequences listed, roughly 36% are singletons. In germline, CDR1 is MDHEN, CDR2 SYDVKM. This CDR3 has 13 amino acids. Trimming left V 8 bases short and J 5 bases short, with 15 bases between. Ophthalmopathy was moderately-to-severely active, CAS at least 3, NOSPECS at least 4, lasting under 3 months. Additional autoimmune diseases, uncontrolled infections, pregnancy or lactation disqualified patients.

The chain has TRBV28 and TRBJ2-5; D perhaps matches TRBD2 (6 bases). This clonotype originated in a man aged 25 to 40 with Graves' ophthalmopathy. The sequenced material came from peripheral blood. As DNA, the CDR3 is TGTGCCAGCGGCTGGTCGGGAGACGAGACCCAGTACTTC. Translation gives CASGWSGDETQYF.